A selection of T cell receptor beta chains follows, all from one sample in a study of blood T cell repertoires in COVID-19. Sequencing was performed with immunoSEQ multiplex PCR; in TCRdb, only in-frame clones are kept and a portion is missing. The sample gives approximately 160,000 clones, around four fifths of which show up once; 3.7% is in the top ten. The sequencing input was peripheral blood. The origin of the receptors is a woman older than 75 with acute or convalescent COVID-19. The CDR3 runs from the conserved cysteine through the conserved F or W. Fields, in order: V gene, CDR3 protein.

TRBV18 | CASSPIEGDTGELFF
TRBV18 | CASSPTGGRFINEQFF
TRBV7-2 | CASSWGTSGPYEQYF
TRBV2 | CASRDRAGDEKLFF
TRBV19 | CASSTDRPYGYTF
TRBV6-5 | CASSYLSTGMNTEAFF
TRBV10-3 | CAINRGQQSPLHF
TRBV20-1 | CSASVSPSGTEAFF
TRBV20-1 | CSASFQFNQPQHF
TRBV7-3 | CASSNGQGYEQYF
TRBV3-1/TRBV3-2 | CASSQHNQPQHF
TRBV5-8 | CASSKGGASTDTQYF
TRBV29-1 | CSVEGERGSNYGYTF
TRBV30 | CAGQSSYNSPLHF
TRBV4-1 | CASSQDSDFAREQFF
TRBV19 | CASSQIGVWSYTF
TRBV6-6 | CASSPRGGGSGVTGELFF
TRBV7-8 | CASSPRRIPETQYF
TRBV5-1 | CASSSPFVSGELFF
TRBV30 | CAWSALHGGRGYTF
TRBV5-1 | CASSPGQGAGNEQFF
TRBV21-1 | CASSKAETGGEGGLLGYTF
TRBV12-5 | CASGLVYGTGGYTEAFF
TRBV6-1 | CASSEAGFGAGTQYF
TRBV7-2 | CASSPDRGEEAFF
TRBV25-1 | CASSESSGGAKNIQYF
TRBV6-5 | CASTSGGRQPQHF
TRBV3-1/TRBV3-2 | CASSPGQGGETQYF
TRBV6-1 | CASSYASLGGAFF
TRBV9 | CASSVLDNTGYGYTF
TRBV11-2 | CASSAGIRYEQYF
TRBV2 | CASSERGTSYEQYF